These 4 T cell receptor beta chains originate from one sample sequenced in a study of OX40 agonist ivuxolimab in advanced cancers. Data came from immunoSEQ multiplex PCR; TCRdb stores just in-frame clones and leaves some out. Of tens of thousands of clones in the sample, roughly 82% were seen once. The source material was CD4+ or CD8+ T cells sorted from blood, sampled in a trial of the OX40 agonist ivuxolimab. These receptors all come from an adult with an advanced solid tumor such as melanoma, head and neck, liver or kidney cancer.

The V and J genes are TRBV6-5 and TRBJ2-7; D gene unclear. Deletions cut 3 bases from V and 2 bases from J, with 2 bases between. Per the germline V gene, CDR1 is MNHEY and CDR2 is SVGAGI. CDR3 length: 11 residues. The DNA for the CDR3 is TGTGCCAGCAGTTATCCCTACGAGCAGTACTTC. This translates into CASSYPYEQYF.

This chain uses TRBV7-9 with TRBJ2-7; perhaps D is TRBD1 or TRBD2 (5 bases each). Germline-derived CDR1 and CDR2 are SEHNR and FQNEAQ (reference sequence). The CDR3 length is 14 residues. The ends were cut back, 2 bases at V and 5 bases at J, with 13 bases in the middle. CDR3 protein: CASSLTGPGDEQYF. CDR3 nucleotides: TGTGCCAGCAGCTTAACGGGACCCGGAGACGAGCAGTACTTC.

The rearrangement links TRBV14 to TRBJ1-2; D is unresolved. The CDR3 consists of 13 residues. CDR1 is SGHDN and CDR2 is FVKESK in the germline V gene. Between the trimmed V and J ends, which lost 2 bases and 2 bases, there was a span of 6 bases. CDR3 in amino acids: CASSQNQNYGYTF. DNA for the CDR3: TGTGCCAGCAGCCAAAACCAGAACTATGGCTACACCTTC.

The chain combines TRBV30 with TRBJ2-1; D not resolved. V was clipped by 8 bases and J by 1 base, with 15 bases between them. Looked up from germline, CDR1 is GTSNPN and CDR2 is SVGIG (reference sequence). The CDR3 length is 14 residues. This chain's CDR3 is CASSHLGSYNEQFF. CDR3 nucleotides: TGTGCCAGTAGCCACCTAGGTTCCTACAATGAGCAGTTCTTC.